These 26 T cell receptor beta chains share one sample of origin, sequenced in a study of shared clonotypes between healthy human individuals (dated by TCRdb to about 2020). The library was generated by the immunoSEQ multiplex PCR assay. TCRdb re-hosts the immuneACCESS table, in-frame sequences only. Its copies lack some clones; in the studies checked, an unresolved V gene accounts for under half of them, and the cause for the rest is not known. For this sample there are about 2.4 million clones; roughly 92% appear just once. Of the sample, roughly 0.13% falls within the top ten clones. Material for sequencing was naive CD4+ T cells sorted from blood. The meaning of the sample's cell subset or site label: CD45RA+ positively selected. The source of these receptors is a man between 18 and 29 years old in good health.

V is TRBV5-1 and J is TRBJ1-6; 8 bases map to TRBD1. V gave up 3 bases and J gave up 4 bases; unmatched junction bases: 6. This CDR3 spans 16 amino acids. Germline CDR1 reads SGHRS; CDR2 reads YFSETQ. CDR3 coding DNA: TGCGCCAGCAGCTGGGGACAGGAAACATATAATTCACCCCTCCACTTT. This encodes CASSWGQETYNSPLHF. Together with reference TRBV5-1 and TRBJ1-6, the CDR3 gives the full variable domain: KAGVTQTPRYLIKTRGQQVTLSCSPISGHRSVSWYQQTPGQGLQFLFEYFSETQRNKGNFPGRFSGRQFSNSRSEMNVSTLELGDSALYLCASSWGQETYNSPLHFGNGTRLTVT.

This CDR3 is CASSVGGSSKETQYF. Written as DNA, the CDR3 is TGTGCCAGCAGCGTAGGTGGTAGCTCCAAAGAGACCCAGTACTTC. The chain carries TRBV9 and TRBJ2-5; D remains unclear. Germline V gene sequence: CDR1 SGDLS, CDR2 YYNGEE. The V gene lost 0 bases and the J gene lost 3 bases, with 12 bases spanning the gap. This CDR3 region has 15 residues.

The gene calls are TRBV7-6 and TRBJ1-3; tentative D call: TRBD1 (5 bases). V was clipped by 2 bases and J by 0 bases, with 11 bases between them. This CDR3 is built from 16 residues. Germline V gene sequence: CDR1 SGHVS, CDR2 FNYEAQ. In DNA form, the CDR3 reads TGTGCCAGCAGCTTAATGGGGCCAATCTCTGGAAACACCATATATTTT. Translated, it gives CASSLMGPISGNTIYF.

This chain connects TRBV30 to TRBJ2-7, with D perhaps given as TRBD1 or TRBD2 (5 bases each). Trimming took off 3 bases at V and 5 bases at J, with 20 bases between the two ends. There are 15 residues in the CDR3. Germline CDR1 is GTSNPN and CDR2 is SVGIG (reference sequence). CDR3 DNA: TGTGCCTGGAGCCGCCCGCCCAGGGAGATCCACGAGCAGTACTTC. Protein: CAWSRPPREIHEQYF.

The rearrangement uses TRBV9 and TRBJ2-3, with a possible D match to TRBD2 (5 bases). Germline V CDR1 and CDR2: SGDLS, YYNGEE. The CDR3 is 15 amino acids. The germline V and J ends were trimmed by 0 bases and 2 bases, with 10 bases remaining between them. The CDR3 here is CASSVAGKTTDTQYF. The CDR3 nucleotides read TGTGCCAGCAGCGTAGCGGGGAAAACCACAGATACGCAGTATTTT.

V and J are TRBV16 and TRBJ2-7, with D perhaps TRBD1 (5 bases). This CDR3 comprises 19 residues. Between the trimmed V and J ends, which lost 0 bases and 4 bases, there was a span of 25 bases. The germline V gene has CDR1 KGHSY and CDR2 FQNENV. The CDR3: CASSQSSGPAAWRSYEQYF. CDR3 nucleotide sequence: TGTGCCAGCAGCCAATCGTCAGGGCCAGCCGCCTGGCGAAGTTACGAGCAGTACTTC.

There are a few counts of this clone. The CDR3 protein is CASVWGLRTEAFF. The CDR3 DNA follows: TGTGCCAGTGTCTGGGGATTGAGAACTGAAGCTTTCTTT. This chain uses TRBV30 with TRBJ1-1; D gene unclear. This CDR3 has 13 amino acids. Between the trimmed V and J ends, which lost 8 bases and 5 bases, there was a span of 18 bases. Looked up from germline, CDR1 is GTSNPN and CDR2 is SVGIG (reference sequence).

This chain uses TRBV10-3 with TRBJ1-2; 8 bases are shared with TRBD1. Germline V gives CDR1 ENHRY, CDR2 SYGVKD. The CDR3 has 17 amino acids. V was pared by 8 bases and J by 3 bases, with 17 bases of the junction left unmatched. CDR3 nucleotides: TGTGCCATCGGCCCCACCTCAGGGGGCATGAGTTACTATGGCTACACCTTC. This gives the protein CAIGPTSGGMSYYGYTF.

Notes on this clone: Other DNA sequences from this sample encode an identical CDR3 as well. The genes are TRBV5-1 and TRBJ1-5; D is perhaps TRBD1 (6 bases). The V and J ends lost 0 bases and 1 base respectively, with 8 bases between them. The CDR3 extends over 15 amino acids. Germline V gene sequence: CDR1 SGHRS, CDR2 YFSETQ. This chain's CDR3 is CASSLEGGSNQPQHF. CDR3 nucleotide sequence: TGCGCCAGCAGCTTGGAAGGGGGGAGCAATCAGCCCCAGCATTTT.

The genes are TRBV7-2 and TRBJ2-5; 14 bases are shared with TRBD2. This CDR3 has 16 amino acids. V shed 3 bases and J 2 bases; nucleotides not matched to a gene: 2. CDR1 SGHTA and CDR2 FQGNSA come from the germline V gene. The CDR3 bases are TGTGCCAGCAGCTTGGGACTAGCGGGAGTACAAGAGACCCAGTACTTC. This translates into CASSLGLAGVQETQYF.

V is TRBV11-2 and J is TRBJ2-5; no firm D call. Trimming stripped 0 bases from V and 1 base from J, with 12 bases between. CDR1 and CDR2 (germline): SGHAT, FQNNGV. This CDR3 contains 16 residues. This chain's CDR3 is CASSLDYGTVQETQYF. The CDR3 DNA reads as TGTGCCAGCAGCTTAGACTATGGAACAGTCCAAGAGACCCAGTACTTC.

The rearrangement links TRBV5-1 to TRBJ2-3; D might be TRBD1 or TRBD2, each matching 5 bases. CDR1 is SGHRS and CDR2 is YFSETQ in the germline V gene. This CDR3 spans 14 amino acids. V gave up 4 bases and J gave up 5 bases, with 14 bases separating them. The CDR3 DNA is TGCGCCAGCAGCCGGGGCACCCAGGGAGATACGCAGTATTTT. Encoded protein: CASSRGTQGDTQYF.

The rearrangement uses TRBV7-2 and TRBJ2-3, with 7 bases lining up with TRBD2. CDR3 length equals 15 residues. Germline CDR1 SGHTA, CDR2 FQGNSA. After removal of 5 bases from V and 0 bases from J, the junction contained 5 bases not matched to a gene. CDR3 sequence reads: CASSPGTTSTDTQYF. The CDR3 DNA reads as TGTGCCAGCAGCCCCGGGACTACTAGCACAGATACGCAGTATTTT.

V usage is TRBV28 and J usage is TRBJ1-6; the match to TRBD1 covers 8 bases. The CDR3 spans 16 residues. Germline-derived CDR1 and CDR2 are MDHEN and SYDVKM. The V and J ends lost 5 bases and 4 bases, in that order; junction bases with no gene match: 7. The CDR3 protein is CASSPSDRVYNSPLHF. CDR3 nucleotide sequence: TGTGCCAGCAGTCCATCGGACAGGGTGTATAATTCACCCCTCCACTTT.

The count of this clone is one. This sequence joins TRBV4-3 and TRBJ2-7; D unclear. The CDR3 sequence is 14 residues long. The germline gives CDR1 LGHNA, CDR2 YSLEER. V shed 0 bases and J shed 7 bases, with 13 bases lying between them. CDR3 DNA sequence: TGCGCCAGCAGCCAAGACATTCCCGGTACAGAGCAGTACTTC. Encoded protein: CASSQDIPGTEQYF.

The genes are TRBV9 and TRBJ2-2, with 10 bases aligning to TRBD2. The CDR3 is made up of 16 amino acids. The germline CDR1 and CDR2 sequences are SGDLS and YYNGEE. J was trimmed by 0 bases and V by 1 base; bases with no gene match: 0. The CDR3 region has the DNA TGTGCCAGCAGCGTACTAGCGGGAGCGAACACCGGGGAGCTGTTTTTT. Amino acid sequence: CASSVLAGANTGELFF.

On this clone: The sample carries other DNA sequences with the same CDR3. The rearrangement links TRBV18 to TRBJ1-3, with a possible D match to TRBD1 (5 bases). CDR1 and CDR2 (germline): KGHSH, LQKENI. The CDR3 is 14 amino acids. Trimming shortened V by 3 bases and J by 4 bases, and 10 bases separated the two germline ends. Here the CDR3 DNA reads TGTGCCAGCTCACCTGAGGGGACCGGAAACACCATATATTTT. Its protein is CASSPEGTGNTIYF.

This chain uses TRBV2 with TRBJ2-7, with 11 bases aligning to TRBD2. CDR1 and CDR2 from the germline V gene are SNHLY and FYNNEI. This CDR3 has 14 amino acids. Unmatched junction bases numbered 1, after V lost 6 bases and J lost 0 bases. The CDR3 coding sequence is TGTGCCAGCAGGGGACTAGCGGCCTCCTACGAGCAGTACTTC. This sequence encodes CASRGLAASYEQYF.

The V and J genes are TRBV11-1 and TRBJ2-6, with D maybe TRBD1 (5 bases). This CDR3 is built from 16 residues. The germline V gene encodes CDR1 SGHAT and CDR2 FQDESV (reference sequence). Trimming removed 7 bases from V and 0 bases from J, with 13 bases in between. This CDR3 is CASTKTAGSGANVLTF. The DNA of the CDR3 is TGTGCCAGCACCAAGACAGCTGGCTCTGGGGCCAACGTCCTGACTTTC.

The chain has TRBV7-9 and TRBJ1-3; D gene uncertain. CDR3 length: 15 amino acids. Germline V gene lookup returns CDR1 SEHNR and CDR2 FQNEAQ (reference sequence). V gave up 5 bases and J gave up 3 bases, with 14 bases separating them. CDR3 sequence: CASSDREQRGNTIYF. The CDR3 coding sequence is TGTGCCAGCAGCGACCGGGAGCAACGTGGAAACACCATATATTTT.

The chain is built from TRBV6-5 and TRBJ2-1; weak D call: TRBD2 (6 bases). The CDR3 length is 12 residues. Germline V gene data show CDR1 as MNHEY and CDR2 as SVGAGI. V was pared by 11 bases and J by 5 bases, with 13 bases between. CDR3 sequence reads: CAAKGGNNEQFF. For the CDR3, the DNA is TGTGCCGCTAAAGGAGGGAACAATGAGCAGTTCTTC.

This chain joins TRBV4-3 and TRBJ2-7; TRBD2 matches at 8 bases. The CDR3 has 16 residues. CDR1 and CDR2 (germline): LGHNA, YSLEER. The V gene end was trimmed by 0 bases and the J gene end by 3 bases; junction bases not matched to a gene: 7. The CDR3 DNA reads TGCGCCAGCAGCCAAGATCTGGGAAGCGGGGGCTACGAGCAGTACTTC. As protein: CASSQDLGSGGYEQYF.

As to this clone: The sample holds other DNA sequences that translate to the same CDR3. The chain joins TRBV5-1 to TRBJ1-1, with D possibly matching TRBD1 (5 bases). Germline V lookup: CDR1 SGHRS, CDR2 YFSETQ. The CDR3 extends over 14 amino acids. Trimming left V 0 bases short and J 4 bases short, with 10 bases between. The CDR3 sequence is CASSLGQGGTEAFF. Written as DNA, the CDR3 is TGCGCCAGCAGCTTGGGTCAGGGCGGCACTGAAGCTTTCTTT.

V is TRBV19 and J is TRBJ1-3; tentative D call: TRBD1 (6 bases). Germline V gene lookup returns CDR1 LNHDA and CDR2 SQIVND (reference sequence). The CDR3 consists of 14 residues. The V and J ends lost 7 bases and 4 bases respectively, with 14 bases between them. The CDR3 sequence: CASTGQGQGNTIYF. The CDR3 bases are TGTGCCAGTACTGGTCAGGGGCAAGGAAACACCATATATTTT.

This chain links TRBV28 with TRBJ1-1, with 7 bases aligning to TRBD1. Looked up from germline, CDR1 is MDHEN and CDR2 is SYDVKM. The CDR3 contains 13 residues. V lost 6 bases and J lost 0; bases outside the gene matches: 1. The CDR3 sequence: CASRGQMNTEAFF. CDR3 DNA: TGTGCCAGCAGGGGACAGATGAACACTGAAGCTTTCTTT.

This clone was detected only once. The chain has TRBV6-6 and TRBJ1-1; TRBD1 aligns across 8 bases. The V gene's germline CDR1 is MNHNY and CDR2 SVGAGI (reference sequence). There are 15 residues in the CDR3. After removal of 5 bases from V and 7 bases from J, the junction contained 12 bases not matched to a gene. In nucleotides, the CDR3 is TGTGCCAGCAGTACCAGCGCTGGACAGGGATTTGAAGCTTTCTTT. This sequence encodes CASSTSAGQGFEAFF.